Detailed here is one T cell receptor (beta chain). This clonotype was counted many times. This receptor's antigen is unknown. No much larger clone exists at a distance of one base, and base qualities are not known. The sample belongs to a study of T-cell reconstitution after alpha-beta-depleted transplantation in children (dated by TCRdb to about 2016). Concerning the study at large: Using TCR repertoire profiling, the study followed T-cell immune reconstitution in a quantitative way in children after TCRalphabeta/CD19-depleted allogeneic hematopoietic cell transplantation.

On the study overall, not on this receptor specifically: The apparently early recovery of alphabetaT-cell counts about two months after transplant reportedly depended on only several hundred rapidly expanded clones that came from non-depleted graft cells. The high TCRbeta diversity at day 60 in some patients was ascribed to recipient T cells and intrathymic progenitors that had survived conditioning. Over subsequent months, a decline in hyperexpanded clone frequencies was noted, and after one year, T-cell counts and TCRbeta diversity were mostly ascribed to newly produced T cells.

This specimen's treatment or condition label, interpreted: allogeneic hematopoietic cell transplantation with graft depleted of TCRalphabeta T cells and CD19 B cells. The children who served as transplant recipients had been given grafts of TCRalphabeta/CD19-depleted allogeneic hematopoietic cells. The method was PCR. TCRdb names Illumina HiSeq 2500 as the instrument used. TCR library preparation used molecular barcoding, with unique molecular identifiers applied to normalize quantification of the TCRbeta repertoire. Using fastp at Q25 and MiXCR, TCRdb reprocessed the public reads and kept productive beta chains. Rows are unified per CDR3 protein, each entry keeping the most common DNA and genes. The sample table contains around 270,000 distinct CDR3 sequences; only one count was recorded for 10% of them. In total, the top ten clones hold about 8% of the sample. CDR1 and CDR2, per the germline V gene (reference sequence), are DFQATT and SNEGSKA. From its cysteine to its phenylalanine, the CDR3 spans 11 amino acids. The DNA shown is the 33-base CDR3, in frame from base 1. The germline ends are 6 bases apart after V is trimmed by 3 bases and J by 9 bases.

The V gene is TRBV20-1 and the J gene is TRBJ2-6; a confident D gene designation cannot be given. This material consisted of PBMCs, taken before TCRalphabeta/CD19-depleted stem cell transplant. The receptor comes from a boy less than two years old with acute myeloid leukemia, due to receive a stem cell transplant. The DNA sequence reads TGCAGTGCTAGGCAGTTCAACGTCCTGACTTTC. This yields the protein CSARQFNVLTF.